These 10 T cell receptor beta chains originate from one sample sequenced in a study of OX40 agonist ivuxolimab in advanced cancers. The library relied on the immunoSEQ multiplex PCR assay. TCRdb re-hosts the immuneACCESS table, in-frame sequences only. Its copies lack some clones; in the studies checked, an unresolved V gene accounts for under half of them, and the cause for the rest is not known. The sample contains 69,000 or so clones, roughly nine tenths of them found a single time. The top ten clonotypes cover 5.5% to 6.5% of the sample. This material consisted of CD4+ or CD8+ T cells sorted from blood, taken in a trial of the OX40 agonist ivuxolimab. These receptors were collected from an adult with an advanced solid tumor such as melanoma, head and neck, liver or kidney cancer.

V and J are TRBV13 and TRBJ2-7, with 8 bases that match TRBD2. CDR1 is PRHDT and CDR2 is FYEKMQ in the germline V gene (reference sequence). CDR3 length equals 16 residues. The J segment lost 0 bases and the V segment lost 0 bases, leaving 4 bases of the junction unmatched. The CDR3 DNA reads as TGTGCCAGCAGCTTAGGACTAGCGGCGTCCTCCTACGAGCAGTACTTC. Its translation is CASSLGLAASSYEQYF.

The J gene is TRBJ1-1, the V gene TRBV6-1; D unclear. The V and J ends lost 1 base and 7 bases respectively, with 16 bases between them. This CDR3 is built from 15 residues. Per the germline V gene, CDR1 is MNHNS and CDR2 is SASEGT. The CDR3 DNA reads as TGTGCCAGCAGTGAAGACCCCATCAGCGATGGTGAAGCTTTCTTT. Translation gives CASSEDPISDGEAFF.

The rearrangement uses TRBV4-2 and TRBJ1-3; 8 positions match TRBD1. The CDR3 covers 13 residues. Germline assignment: CDR1 LGHNA and CDR2 YNFKEQ. V was pared by 3 bases and J by 10 bases, with 5 bases of the junction left unmatched. In DNA, the CDR3 is TGTGCCAGCAGCCAGCTCGGACAGGGAACCATATATTTT. Translating it yields CASSQLGQGTIYF.

This clone was counted only a few times. The rearrangement links TRBV29-1 to TRBJ2-3; D remains unclear. V dropped 7 bases and J dropped 5 bases, with 7 bases sitting between them. Germline assignment: CDR1 SQVTM and CDR2 ANQGSEA. The CDR3 is 10 amino acids. The CDR3 sequence: CSAQQDTQYF. The CDR3 nucleotides are TGCAGCGCCCAACAAGATACGCAGTATTTT.

This chain links TRBV27 with TRBJ2-7, with 8 positions matching TRBD1. The ends lost 5 bases at V and 6 bases at J; junction bases unmatched: 3. Germline-derived CDR1 and CDR2 are MNHEY and SMNVEV (reference sequence). This CDR3 contains 12 residues. CDR3 coding DNA: TGTGCCAGCAGTCTTACAGGGGGCGAGCAGTACTTC. Translating it yields CASSLTGGEQYF.

CDR3 in DNA: TGTGCCAGCAGCGTAGAGGGGGGAGGGAGCACTGAAGCTTTCTTT. This translates into CASSVEGGGSTEAFF. The V call is TRBV9, the J call TRBJ1-1; possible D gene TRBD1, 6 bases. This CDR3 has 15 amino acids. V shed 0 bases and J shed 4 bases, with 13 bases lying between them. Per the germline V gene, CDR1 is SGDLS and CDR2 is YYNGEE. The full variable domain, completed using reference TRBV9 and TRBJ1-1, is DSGVTQTPKHLITATGQRVTLRCSPRSGDLSVYWYQQSLDQGLQFLIQYYNGEERAKGNILERFSAQQFPDLHSELNLSSLELGDSALYFCASSVEGGGSTEAFFGQGTRLTVV.

The gene calls are TRBV19 and TRBJ2-5; no reliable D call. V gave up 3 bases and J gave up 7 bases, with 12 bases separating them. This CDR3 contains 13 residues. The V gene's germline CDR1 is LNHDA and CDR2 SQIVND (reference sequence). The CDR3 DNA follows: TGTGCCAGTAGTATTCCAGGTAGTCGGACCCAGTACTTC. Translation: CASSIPGSRTQYF.

As for this clone: The junction shows a germline mismatch at one end, possibly a read error. The chain joins TRBV6-5 to TRBJ2-1, with 9 bases lining up with TRBD2. CDR1 and CDR2 (germline): MNHEY, SVGAGI. This CDR3 spans 15 amino acids. This CDR3 reads CASRLLAGTYNEQLF. The CDR3 DNA sequence: TGTGCCAGCAGACTGCTAGCGGGGACCTACAATGAGCAGCTCTTC.

The chain links TRBV7-8 to TRBJ2-1; D may be TRBD2 (5 bases). Trimming left V 1 base short and J 6 bases short, with 19 bases between. CDR1 and CDR2 (germline): SGHVS, FQNEAQ. The CDR3 is 17 residues long. The CDR3 DNA reads TGTGCCAGCAGCTTAGATGCCGGGGTTTCCGGGCCCAATGAGCAGTTCTTC. As protein: CASSLDAGVSGPNEQFF.

The chain joins TRBV2 to TRBJ1-1, with TRBD1 matching over 9 bases. The CDR3 length is 11 residues. The junction had 4 bases not matched to a gene; V was cut back by 11 bases and J by 6 bases. Germline CDR1 is SNHLY and CDR2 is FYNNEI. This chain's CDR3 is CAFRQGAEAFF. The DNA of the CDR3 is TGTGCCTTCCGACAGGGGGCTGAAGCTTTCTTT.